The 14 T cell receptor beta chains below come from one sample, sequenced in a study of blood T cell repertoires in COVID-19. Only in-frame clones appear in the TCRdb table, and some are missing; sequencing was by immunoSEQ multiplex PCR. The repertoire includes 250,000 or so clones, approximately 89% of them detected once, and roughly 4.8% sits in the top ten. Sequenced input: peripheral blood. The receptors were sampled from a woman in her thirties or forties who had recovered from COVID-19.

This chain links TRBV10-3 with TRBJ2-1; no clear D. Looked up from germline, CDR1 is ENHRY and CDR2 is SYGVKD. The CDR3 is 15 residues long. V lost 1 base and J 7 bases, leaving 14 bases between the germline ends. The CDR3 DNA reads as TGTGCCATCAGTGAGTTGTCAGTACTAAAAAATGAGCAGTTCTTC. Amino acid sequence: CAISELSVLKNEQFF.

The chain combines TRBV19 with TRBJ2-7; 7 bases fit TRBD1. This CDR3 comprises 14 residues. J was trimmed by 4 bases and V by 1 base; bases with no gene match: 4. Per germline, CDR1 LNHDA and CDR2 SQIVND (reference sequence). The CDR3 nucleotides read TGTGCCAGTAGTATAGGGACAGGAGATTACGAGCAGTACGTC. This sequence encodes CASSIGTGDYEQYV.

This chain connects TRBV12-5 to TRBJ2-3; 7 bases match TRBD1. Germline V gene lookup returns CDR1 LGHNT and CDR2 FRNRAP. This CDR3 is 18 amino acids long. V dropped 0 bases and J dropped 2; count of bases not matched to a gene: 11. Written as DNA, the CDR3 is TGTGCTAGTGGTTTGGTCCCGACCGGACAGGAGATCACAGATACGCAGTATTTT. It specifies CASGLVPTGQEITDTQYF.

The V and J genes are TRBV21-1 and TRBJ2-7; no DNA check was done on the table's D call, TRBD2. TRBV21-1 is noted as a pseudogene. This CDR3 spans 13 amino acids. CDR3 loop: CASRQRTRGEQYV. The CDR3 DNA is TGTGCCAGCAGGCAAAGGACCCGGGGCGAGCAGTACGTC.

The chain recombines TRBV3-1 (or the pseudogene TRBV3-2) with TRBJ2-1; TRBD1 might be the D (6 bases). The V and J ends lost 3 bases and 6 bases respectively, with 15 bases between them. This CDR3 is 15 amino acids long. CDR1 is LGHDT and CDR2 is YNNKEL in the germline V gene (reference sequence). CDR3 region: CASSHFTGLVNEQFF. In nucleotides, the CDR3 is TGTGCCAGCAGCCATTTTACAGGGCTCGTCAATGAGCAGTTCTTC.

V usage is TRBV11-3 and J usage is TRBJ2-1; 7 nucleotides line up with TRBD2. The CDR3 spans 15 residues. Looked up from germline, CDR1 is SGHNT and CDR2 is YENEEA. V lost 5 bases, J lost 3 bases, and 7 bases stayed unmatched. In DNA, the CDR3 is TGTGCCAGCAGCACTGCCGGGACTAACTACAATGAGCAGTTCTTC. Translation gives CASSTAGTNYNEQFF.

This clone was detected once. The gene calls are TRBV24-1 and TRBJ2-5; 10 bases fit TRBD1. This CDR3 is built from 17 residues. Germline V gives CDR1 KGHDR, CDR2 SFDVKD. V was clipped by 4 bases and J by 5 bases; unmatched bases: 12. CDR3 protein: CATSDSRDRGFWETQYF. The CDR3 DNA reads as TGTGCCACCAGTGACTCCCGGGACAGGGGTTTTTGGGAGACCCAGTACTTC.

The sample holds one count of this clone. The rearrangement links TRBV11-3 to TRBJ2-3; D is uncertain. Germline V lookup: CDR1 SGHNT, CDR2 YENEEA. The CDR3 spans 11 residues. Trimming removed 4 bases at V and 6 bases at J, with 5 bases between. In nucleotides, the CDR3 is TGTGCCAGCAGCTCCCGGGATACGCAGTATTTT. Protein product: CASSSRDTQYF.

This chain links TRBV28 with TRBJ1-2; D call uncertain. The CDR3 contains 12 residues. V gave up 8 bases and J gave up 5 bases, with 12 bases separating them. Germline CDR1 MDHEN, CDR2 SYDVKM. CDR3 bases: TGTGCCAGCGCGGTGCCATTGTATGGCTACACCTTC. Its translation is CASAVPLYGYTF.

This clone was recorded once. The CDR3 region has the DNA TGTGCCTCCGCCCACGGGACTAGCGGGAGTGGTTTTGGCACAGATACGCAGTATTTT. Its translation: CASAHGTSGSGFGTDTQYF. The chain employs TRBV27 and TRBJ2-3; 14 bases are a match to TRBD2. Germline V gives CDR1 MNHEY, CDR2 SMNVEV (reference sequence). This CDR3 region has 19 residues. The trim removed 11 bases at V and 1 base at J, leaving 17 bases unmatched.

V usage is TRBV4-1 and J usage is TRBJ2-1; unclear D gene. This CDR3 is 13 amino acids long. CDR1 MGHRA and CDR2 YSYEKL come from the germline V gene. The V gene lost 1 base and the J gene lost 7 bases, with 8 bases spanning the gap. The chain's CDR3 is CASSQVSGNEQFF. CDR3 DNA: TGCGCCAGCAGCCAAGTGTCAGGTAATGAGCAGTTCTTC.

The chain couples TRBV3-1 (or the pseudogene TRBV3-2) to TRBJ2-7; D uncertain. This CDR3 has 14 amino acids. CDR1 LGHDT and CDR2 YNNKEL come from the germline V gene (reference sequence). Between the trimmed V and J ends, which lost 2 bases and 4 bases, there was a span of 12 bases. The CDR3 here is CASSQLPGSYEQYF. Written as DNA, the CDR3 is TGTGCCAGCAGCCAATTGCCAGGATCGTACGAGCAGTACTTC.

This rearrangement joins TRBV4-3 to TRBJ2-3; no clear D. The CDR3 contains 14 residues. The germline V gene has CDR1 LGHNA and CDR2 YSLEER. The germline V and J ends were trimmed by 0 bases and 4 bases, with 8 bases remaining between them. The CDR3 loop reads CASSQDGPADTQYF. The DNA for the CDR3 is TGCGCCAGCAGCCAAGATGGCCCAGCAGATACGCAGTATTTT.

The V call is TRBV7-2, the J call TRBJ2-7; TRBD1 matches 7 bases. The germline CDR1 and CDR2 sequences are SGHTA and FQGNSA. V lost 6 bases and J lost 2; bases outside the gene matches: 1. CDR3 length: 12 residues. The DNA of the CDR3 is TGTGCCAGCAGGGGGACAGCCTACGAGCAGTACTTC. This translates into CASRGTAYEQYF.